These T cell receptor beta chains were read from a single sample in a study of blood T cell repertoires in COVID-19. Repertoires were generated with immunoSEQ multiplex PCR, while TCRdb's copy carries only in-frame clones and drops some. The sample has under 250,000 clones, 80% to 85% seen once. The source material was peripheral blood. The receptors originated from a woman between 40 and 55 years old who had recovered from COVID-19. Each CDR3 is given without its conserved first and last residue.

V gene	CDR3 protein
TRBV28	ASSPPGGRGGPLH
TRBV5-1	ASSGRQGARDTQY
TRBV5-1	ASSLRGGANEQY
TRBV18	ASSRDSYNEQF
TRBV5-6	ASSYPGVAGGLQETQY
TRBV11-2	ASSTPRGPSSYNSPLH
TRBV6-5	ASAIRGSEKLF
TRBV11-2	ASSFGQNANQPQH
TRBV7-3	ASSHIDSHLTSGNTIY
TRBV28	ASSLRGRGQETQY
TRBV28	ASSFDILNTEAF
TRBV5-1	ASSLRDSAWGGYT
TRBV19	ASSLSEGADYGYT
TRBV6-6	ASSPWTSGGLSTDTQY
TRBV28	ASSLTGTNTGELF
TRBV2	AIPREWGGETQY
TRBV10-2	ASRTGRSEAF
TRBV4-1	ASSQVKGLASEETQY
TRBV28	ASSRDRGYNEQF
TRBV11-2	ASRFGASGVNYEQY
TRBV18	ASSPPVSGGYETQY
TRBV6-5	ASSTGTATYNEQF
TRBV3-1/TRBV3-2	ASSPTGNSPLH
TRBV27	ASSLEGYNSPLH
TRBV5-1	ASSLAGQGVWRGPWAANYGYT
TRBV30	AWDPRGGFTSYEQY
TRBV15	ATSSLGGYRGNQPQH
TRBV5-8	ASSLAGGVEQF
TRBV29-1	SVPTGIGTGELF
TRBV6-5	ASRGQGANGELF
TRBV5-4	ASSSDRGTEAF
TRBV14	ASSSAYRKDGYT
TRBV4-2	ASSQEGGGTEAF
TRBV6-5	ASSTQGTTGELF
TRBV5-1	ASSEGQGSNQPQH
TRBV5-6	ASSLVGREYTGELF
TRBV25-1	ASAGTASEAF
TRBV10-3	AISESSGGSYEQY
TRBV10-3	ATRGGTNEKLF
TRBV10-3	ATRTGGSGNTIY
TRBV5-1	ASSWGRAPVVSPLH
TRBV7-2	ASSPRLGTGGVSPLH
TRBV28	ASSLLGQVTATNEKLF
TRBV4-1	ASSQDGWSPLH
TRBV28	ASSLWTGGAEAF
TRBV18	ASSRSGQGGTYEQY
TRBV28	ASSTTDRVGGYT
TRBV12-3/TRBV12-4	ASSEQGKYEQY
TRBV28	ASKGVESDGYT
TRBV19	ASRRGHDSPLH